The sequence of this T cell receptor beta chain was determined in a study of T-cell memory formation after mild COVID-19 (dated by TCRdb to the early 2020s). Regarding the complete study: TCR sequence clusters from the two donors were largely donor specific. In two donors, T-cell clones that expanded and contracted after mild COVID-19 were tracked by sequencing TCRalpha and TCRbeta repertoires over time. The cohort comprised two young, previously healthy adult volunteers, one female and one male.

Ficoll-Paque density gradient centrifugation was the method used to isolate PBMCs. The V end loses 3 bases and the J end loses 2 bases, and a stretch of 9 bases separates them. The CDR3 has 13 amino acids, counting the end cysteine and phenylalanine. The DNA shown is the 39-base CDR3, in frame from base 1. Reading the germline V gene (reference sequence) gives CDR1 DFQATT and CDR2 SNEGSKA. Points the paper makes about the study in general: SARS-CoV-2 specificity was not confirmed for the second-wave clones peaking on day 37. Clones that contracted from day 15 to 85 showed balanced CD4/CD8 phenotypes, whereas a second wave of clones that expanded from day 15 to 37 leaned towards CD4+. Some responding clones were detected in pre-infection memory, which suggested that pre-existing cross-reactive memory T cells had joined the SARS-CoV-2 response. Contracting CD4+ clones were found mainly in CM and EM memory subsets, while CD8+ clones were enriched in EMRA. The study included only two mild cases, and larger cohorts that include severe cases with pre-infection samples were judged to be necessary.

At least ten counts were recorded for this clonotype. Its antigen specificity is not known. No qualities accompany the bases; no much larger clone lies one base away. Sequencing instrument: Illumina NovaSeq 6000. Using 5'RACE with constant-segment primers, TCRalpha and TCRbeta cDNA libraries were constructed, with sample barcodes and unique molecular identifiers added in the process. RNA was extracted from every sample with Trizol reagent. Library amplification was performed in two PCR steps, and a second sample barcode and Illumina TruSeq adapters were introduced in the second step. The libraries were sequenced on an Illumina NovaSeq using 2 x 150 bp paired-end reads. The paper's data handling went like this. Demultiplexing of reads and collapsing into UMI-guided consensus sequences were performed with migec v1.2.7. With mixcr v2.1.11, UMI consensuses were aligned to TRA and TRB V and J templates and assembled into clonotypes. Expanded or contracted clonotypes were those called significant by both edgeR and NoisET, with noise models trained on biological replicates. For edgeR calls, the cutoffs were a false discovery rate-adjusted p below 0.01 and a log2 fold-change threshold of 1. As an exploratory analysis of dynamics, max-normalized trajectories of the 1000 most abundant clonotypes were examined by PCA with hierarchical clustering. Separately sequenced CD4+ and CD8+ repertoires were used to assign a CD4 or CD8 phenotype to each responding clone. TCRdb applied fastp at Q25 and MiXCR to the public reads, then kept only in-frame beta chains. CDR3 protein sequences are deduplicated, and each keeps its most common genes and DNA. The V and J calls and clone size are TCRdb's, not the authors'. The sample yields under 550,000 distinct CDR3 sequences; under 20% were counted once. The top ten hold roughly 21% of the sample.

The receptor's source is a man between 18 and 29 years old who had mild COVID-19 (a few samples of this study predate the infection). The sample titles of this study are shuffled in the database, so cell type and time point are left out; the donor was told from shared clones. Here the chain combines TRBV20-1 and TRBJ2-3; the D gene is perhaps TRBD1 or TRBD2, as each covers 5 bases. The sequenced sample consisted of PBMCs or a T cell subset sorted from them (not recorded which). The CDR3 reads as follows: CSASGAPTDTQYF. The DNA is as follows: TGCAGTGCTAGCGGGGCCCCCACAGATACGCAGTATTTT.